The clone carrying this T cell receptor beta chain showed up many times. Its target is not known. The sample is drawn from a study of T cells after yellow fever vaccination. Overall study results and limits: Boosting was followed by the reappearance of most primary-vaccination clones (96% CD4, roughly 90% CD8). Weaker, the secondary response peaked sooner, at day 5 versus 15.

TCR cDNA, made by 5'RACE template switching, carried an added universal primer site and UMIs. Using its own MiXCR run on the 5' RACE reads, TCRdb lists one record per CDR3 protein. The data hold hundreds of thousands of distinct CDR3 sequences, with 3% to 4.5% observed a single time. This specimen consisted of PBMCs, obtained on the day of the yellow fever booster vaccination. The TCR sequence derives from a man in his late teens or twenties who received the YFV17D yellow fever vaccine.

CDR3 sequence: CASSEEGTEAFF. The CDR3 DNA reads as TGTGCCAGCAGCGAGGAGGGCACTGAAGCTTTCTTT. The V call is TRBV11-2, the J call TRBJ1-1; unclear D gene. The CDR3 runs 12 residues. Trimming took off 5 bases at V and 4 bases at J, with 8 bases between the two ends. Germline lookup yields CDR1 SGHAT and CDR2 FQNNGV.